Listed here is a single T cell receptor beta chain. Original processing notes: Researchers report that nucleated cell counts were estimated from reference gene primer amplification. Sequencing was performed with immunoSEQ multiplex PCR; in TCRdb, only in-frame clones are kept and a portion is missing. Clone size and V and J calls were adopted from that table, with D and trimming inferred from the DNA. Among some 76,000 clones, around nine tenths were seen once, and the ten largest hold roughly 5%. This specimen belongs to a study of blood T cell repertoires in COVID-19. For the study at large: Material from acute and convalescent COVID-19 was sourced from the United States, Italy and Spain. PBMCs, B-cell-depleted T cells, or T cells provided the cDNA or gDNA that made up the material.

CDR3 length equals 13 residues. In germline, CDR1 is SGHAT, CDR2 FQNNGV. The V segment lost 4 bases and the J segment 8 bases; nucleotides outside the gene matches: 4. The chain employs TRBV11-2 and TRBJ2-1; 8 positions match TRBD2. The clonotype comes from a woman between 18 and 30 years old with acute or convalescent COVID-19. The sequencing input was peripheral blood. CDR3 sequence (DNA): TGTGCCAGCAGCTCCGGGACTAGTTATGAGCAGTTCTTC. This gives the protein CASSSGTSYEQFF.